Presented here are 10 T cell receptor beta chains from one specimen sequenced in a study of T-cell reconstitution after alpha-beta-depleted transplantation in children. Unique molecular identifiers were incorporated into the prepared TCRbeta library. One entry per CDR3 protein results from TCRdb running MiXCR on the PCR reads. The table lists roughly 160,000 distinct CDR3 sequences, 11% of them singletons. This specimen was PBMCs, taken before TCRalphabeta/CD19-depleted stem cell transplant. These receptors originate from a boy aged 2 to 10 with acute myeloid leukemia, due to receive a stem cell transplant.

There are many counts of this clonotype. The CDR3 spells CASRGETNEKLFF. CDR3 sequence (DNA): TGTGCCAGCAGAGGGGAAACTAATGAAAAACTGTTTTTT. V gene TRBV3-1 combines with J gene TRBJ1-4, with a weak D call TRBD1 (5 bases). The CDR3 has 13 amino acids. CDR1 LGHDT and CDR2 YNNKEL come from the germline V gene (reference sequence). V lost 6 bases, J lost 1 base, and 6 bases lay in between.

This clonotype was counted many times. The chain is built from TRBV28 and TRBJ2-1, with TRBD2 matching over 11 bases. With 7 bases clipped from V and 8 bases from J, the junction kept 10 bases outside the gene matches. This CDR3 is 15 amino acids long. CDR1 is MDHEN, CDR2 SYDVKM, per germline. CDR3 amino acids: CASNSLLAGVDEQFF. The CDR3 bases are TGTGCCAGCAACTCCCTACTAGCGGGGGTGGATGAGCAGTTCTTC.

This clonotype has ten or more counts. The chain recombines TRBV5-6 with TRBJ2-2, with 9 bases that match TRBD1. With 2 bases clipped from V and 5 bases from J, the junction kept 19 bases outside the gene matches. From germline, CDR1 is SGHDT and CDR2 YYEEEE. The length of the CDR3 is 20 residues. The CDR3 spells CASSFPLPGQGPSGTGELFF. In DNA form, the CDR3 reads TGTGCCAGCAGCTTTCCTCTCCCAGGACAGGGGCCTTCGGGTACCGGGGAGCTGTTTTTT.

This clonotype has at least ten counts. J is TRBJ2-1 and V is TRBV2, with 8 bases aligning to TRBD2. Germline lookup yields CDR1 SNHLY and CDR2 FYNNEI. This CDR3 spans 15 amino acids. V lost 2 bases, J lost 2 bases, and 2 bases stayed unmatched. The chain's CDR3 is CASSERAGAYNEQFF. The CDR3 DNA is TGTGCCAGCAGTGAAAGAGCGGGAGCCTACAATGAGCAGTTCTTC.

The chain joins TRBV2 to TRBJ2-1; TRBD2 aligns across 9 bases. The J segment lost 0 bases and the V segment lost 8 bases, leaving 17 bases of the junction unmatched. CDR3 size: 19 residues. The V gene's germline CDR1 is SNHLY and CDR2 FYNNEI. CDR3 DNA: TGTGCCAGCTGCCCATCCAGATGGACTAGCGATAACTCCTACAATGAGCAGTTCTTC. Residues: CASCPSRWTSDNSYNEQFF.

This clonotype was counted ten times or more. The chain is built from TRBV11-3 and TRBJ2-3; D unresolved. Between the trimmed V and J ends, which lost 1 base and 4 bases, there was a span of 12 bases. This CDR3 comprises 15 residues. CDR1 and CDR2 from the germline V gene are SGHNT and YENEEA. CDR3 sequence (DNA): TGTGCCAGCAGCTTAGTGCCCCCCCCTGCAGATACGCAGTATTTT. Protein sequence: CASSLVPPPADTQYF. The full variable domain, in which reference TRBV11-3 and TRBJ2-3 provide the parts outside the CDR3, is EAGVVQSPRYKIIEKKQPVAFWCNPISGHNTLYWYLQNLGQGPELLIRYENEEAVDDSQLPKDRFSAERLKGVDSTLKIQPAELGDSAVYLCASSLVPPPADTQYFGPGTRLTVL.

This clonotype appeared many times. The CDR3 bases are TGCGCCAGCAGCCAACAAAGCCGCTCCTACAATGAGCAGTTCTTC. This gives the protein CASSQQSRSYNEQFF. The rearrangement joins TRBV4-1 to TRBJ2-1; D not resolved. Germline CDR1 MGHRA, CDR2 YSYEKL. Trimming took off 2 bases at V and 0 bases at J, with 8 bases between the two ends. CDR3 length: 15 amino acids.

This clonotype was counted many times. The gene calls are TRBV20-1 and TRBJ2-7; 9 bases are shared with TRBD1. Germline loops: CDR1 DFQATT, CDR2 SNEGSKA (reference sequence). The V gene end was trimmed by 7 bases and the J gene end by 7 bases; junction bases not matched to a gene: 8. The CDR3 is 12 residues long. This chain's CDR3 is CSGGQGTFEQYF. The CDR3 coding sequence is TGCAGTGGCGGACAGGGGACGTTTGAGCAGTACTTC.

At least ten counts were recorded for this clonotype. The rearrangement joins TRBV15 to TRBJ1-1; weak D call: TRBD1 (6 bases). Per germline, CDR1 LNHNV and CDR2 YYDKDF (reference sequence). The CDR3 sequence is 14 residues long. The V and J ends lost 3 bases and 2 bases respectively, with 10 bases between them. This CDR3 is CATSRTRGNTEAFF. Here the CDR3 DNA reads TGTGCCACCAGCAGGACCAGGGGTAACACTGAAGCTTTCTTT. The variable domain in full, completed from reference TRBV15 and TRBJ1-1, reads DAMVIQNPRYQVTQFGKPVTLSCSQTLNHNVMYWYQQKSSQAPKLLFHYYDKDFNNEADTPDNFQSRRPNTSFCFLDIRSPGLGDTAMYLCATSRTRGNTEAFFGQGTRLTVV.

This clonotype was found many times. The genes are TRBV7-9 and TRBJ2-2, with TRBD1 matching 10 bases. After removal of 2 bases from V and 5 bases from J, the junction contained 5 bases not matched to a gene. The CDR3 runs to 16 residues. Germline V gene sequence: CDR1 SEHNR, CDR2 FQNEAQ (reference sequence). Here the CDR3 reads CASSLTGQGITGELFF. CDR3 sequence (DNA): TGTGCCAGCAGCTTAACGGGACAGGGGATTACCGGGGAGCTGTTTTTT.